The 11 T cell receptor beta chains listed next were all sequenced from one sample in a study of CD8 T cells in ankylosing spondylitis. TCRdb used MiXCR to reprocess the 5' RACE reads, holding one entry per CDR3 protein. This table has about 250,000 distinct CDR3 sequences, roughly a third appearing once. The sequenced sample consisted of blood, either unsorted or a sorted T cell fraction (not recorded which). These receptor sequences come from a male donor with ankylosing spondylitis or in good health (not recorded which).

Only a few counts were recorded for this clonotype. The gene calls are TRBV6-1 and TRBJ1-1, with 12 bases aligning to TRBD1. The CDR3 runs 14 residues. Germline CDR1 is MNHNS and CDR2 is SASEGT. V lost 6 bases to trimming and J lost 5 bases; unmatched junction nucleotides: 4. Here the CDR3 reads CASSRDRGRTEAFF. CDR3 DNA sequence: TGTGCCAGCAGCCGGGACAGGGGGCGTACTGAAGCTTTCTTT.

The rearrangement links TRBV20-1 to TRBJ2-3; 12 bases map to TRBD2. After removal of 7 bases from V and 5 bases from J, the junction contained 7 bases not matched to a gene. The germline CDR1 and CDR2 sequences are DFQATT and SNEGSKA (reference sequence). This CDR3 comprises 14 residues. DNA for the CDR3: TGCAGTGGACTAGCGGGGGCGACACGAGATACGCAGTATTTT. Its protein is CSGLAGATRDTQYF.

This clonotype showed up just a few times. The V and J genes are TRBV9 and TRBJ1-1; D gene ambiguous. CDR1 is SGDLS, CDR2 YYNGEE, per germline. Trimming took 7 bases from V and 2 from J, leaving 15 bases between them. The CDR3 has 14 amino acids. The CDR3 DNA reads as TGTGCCAGCGCGCCCCGTTTGACCAACACTGAAGCTTTCTTT. Amino acids: CASAPRLTNTEAFF. The full variable domain, rest sourced from reference TRBV9 and TRBJ1-1, is DSGVTQTPKHLITATGQRVTLRCSPRSGDLSVYWYQQSLDQGLQFLIQYYNGEERAKGNILERFSAQQFPDLHSELNLSSLELGDSALYFCASAPRLTNTEAFFGQGTRLTVV.

The genes are TRBV5-5 and TRBJ1-5; D might be TRBD1 (6 bases). Germline CDR1 is SGHKS and CDR2 is YYEKEE (reference sequence). This CDR3 comprises 16 residues. Trimming shortened V by 1 base and J by 3 bases, and 14 bases separated the two germline ends. This CDR3 reads CASSLLWTDPNQPQHF. The CDR3 coding sequence is TGTGCCAGCAGCTTGTTATGGACAGATCCCAATCAGCCCCAGCATTTT.

The genes are TRBV20-1 and TRBJ2-7; 7 bases fit TRBD1. The CDR3 length is 14 residues. The V gene end was trimmed by 0 bases and the J gene end by 4 bases; junction bases not matched to a gene: 6. The germline CDR1 and CDR2 sequences are DFQATT and SNEGSKA (reference sequence). CDR3 region: CSARDYRGTYEQYF. CDR3 DNA: TGCAGTGCTAGAGATTACAGGGGTACGTACGAGCAGTACTTC.

The rearrangement joins TRBV28 to TRBJ2-1, with 7 bases matching TRBD1. CDR3 length equals 14 residues. With V trimmed by 5 bases and J by 5 bases, 6 bases remained unmatched. CDR1 is MDHEN and CDR2 is SYDVKM in the germline V gene. CDR3 sequence (DNA): TGTGCCAGCAGTCCAGCAGGGGGTAACAATGAGCAGTTCTTC. Protein: CASSPAGGNNEQFF.

This clonotype was seen only a few times. The CDR3 DNA sequence: TGCGCCAGCAGCTTTGGACAGGGGGAGACCCAGTACTTC. Translating it yields CASSFGQGETQYF. The rearrangement uses TRBV5-1 and TRBJ2-5; 9 bases align to TRBD1. The length of the CDR3 is 13 residues. Germline assignment: CDR1 SGHRS and CDR2 YFSETQ. The junction had 1 base not matched to a gene; V was cut back by 2 bases and J by 5 bases.

The chain has TRBV20-1 and TRBJ1-2, with D perhaps TRBD1 (5 bases). CDR3 length: 11 amino acids. Germline loops: CDR1 DFQATT, CDR2 SNEGSKA (reference sequence). Trimming cost V 6 bases and J 3 bases, with 8 bases left between them. The CDR3 sequence: CSAGGHYGYTF. The CDR3 nucleotides read TGCAGTGCCGGGGGTCACTATGGCTACACCTTC.

The CDR3 bases are TGCAGTGCTAGAGATAACTACGTCTACGAGCAGTACTTC. This encodes CSARDNYVYEQYF. V usage is TRBV20-1 and J usage is TRBJ2-7; the D is unclear. Germline V gene data show CDR1 as DFQATT and CDR2 as SNEGSKA (reference sequence). The CDR3 spans 13 residues. With 0 bases removed from V and 3 bases from J, the gap between germline ends came to 9 bases.

The chain joins TRBV12-3 or TRBV12-4 to TRBJ2-2, with TRBD2 matching 7 bases. The length of the CDR3 is 15 residues. Trimming cost V 6 bases and J 4 bases; bases outside gene matches: 8. The CDR3 protein is CASRGHGGVTGELFF. The DNA for the CDR3 is TGTGCCAGCAGGGGTCATGGGGGGGTCACCGGGGAGCTGTTTTTT.

This clonotype has only a few counts. The chain combines TRBV3-1 with TRBJ2-3; D ambiguous. This CDR3 has 14 amino acids. The germline V gene encodes CDR1 LGHDT and CDR2 YNNKEL (reference sequence). V gave up 4 bases and J gave up 2 bases, with 10 bases separating them. CDR3: CASSPPPSTDTQYF. Here the CDR3 DNA reads TGTGCCAGCAGCCCTCCACCGTCCACAGATACGCAGTATTTT.